This T cell receptor (beta chain) was recorded in a study of vaccination effects on CD4 cells after COVID-19. Study results and caveats: Researchers reported few convalescent patients and no early post-infection timepoints in the study.

Sequencing used immunoSEQ multiplex PCR; TCRdb keeps in-frame clones, though not all of them. The table lists 70,000 or so clones, approximately 71% of them singletons, with about 1.9% in the top ten. At the end of 9 to 11 days of culture, CD4+ T cells were isolated. Concerning this clone itself: The target antigen is unknown.

Source: CD4+ T cells from PBMCs cultured without peptide, taken before COVID-19 vaccination. This TCR was sampled from a human donor who received a COVID-19 vaccine.

CDR3 loop: CASRELYSSFENEQFF. As DNA, the CDR3 is TGCGCCAGCAGGGAGTTGTACAGTTCCTTCGAGAATGAGCAGTTCTTC. This chain connects TRBV5-1 to TRBJ2-1; D is unresolved. The CDR3 is made up of 16 amino acids. The germline gives CDR1 SGHRS, CDR2 YFSETQ. V was shortened by 5 bases and J by 7 bases, with 22 bases between the two germline ends.